This T cell receptor (beta chain) was recovered during a study of blood T cell repertoires in COVID-19. Study-wide background: Sites in the United States, Italy and Spain provided acute and convalescent COVID-19 samples. From T cells, B-cell-depleted T cells, or PBMCs came the material, which was cDNA or gDNA.

Study processing details: It was from reference gene primer amplification that nucleated cell counts were estimated. The assay was immunoSEQ multiplex PCR, and TCRdb's table has in-frame clones only and misses some. V, J and clone size were drawn from that table, and D and trimming were deduced from the DNA. The sample has about 100,000 clones; around 93% are singletons. Germline assignment: CDR1 MNHEY and CDR2 SVGEGT. The CDR3 is 16 residues long. Trimming left V 0 bases short and J 5 bases short, with 14 bases between. V usage is TRBV6-2 or TRBV6-3 and J usage is TRBJ1-5; a possible D gene is TRBD1 (5 bases). This clonotype was obtained from a human donor with active COVID-19. The donor label of this sample is uncertain. The sample was peripheral blood. As DNA, the CDR3 is TGTGCCAGCAGTTACTCGCGACAGAAGAGAGATCAGCCCCAGCATTTT. Translated: CASSYSRQKRDQPQHF.